This is a list of T cell receptor beta chains from one sample in a study of read filtering for tumor transcriptome and immune sequencing. TCRdb fed the reads into MiXCR, producing one record per CDR3 protein. There are around 38,000 distinct CDR3 sequences in the sample; roughly an eighth occur only once, and 25% to 35% lies in the top ten. The specimen sequenced was a population of CD138-negative cells sorted from bone marrow. The receptors shown here come from a donor at least 40 years old with multiple myeloma. CDR3s include the opening cysteine and the closing phenylalanine or tryptophan. D genes are given only for firm matches. Only part of the rows carry a size: once, few, many, or a class if the clone is expanded.

D: NA
size: many
V: TRBV28
J: TRBJ2-7
CDR3: CASSQQGEEQYF
DNA: TGTGCCAGCAGTCAACAGGGTGAAGAGCAGTACTTC

D: NA
size: few
V: TRBV2
J: TRBJ2-6
CDR3: CASIKGFPGANVLTF
DNA: TGTGCCAGCATAAAGGGGTTTCCTGGGGCCAACGTCCTGACTTTC

D: NA
size: many
V: TRBV24-1
J: TRBJ2-1
CDR3: CATSDPRRVKGNEQFF
DNA: TGTGCCACCAGTGACCCTAGACGCGTTAAGGGCAATGAGCAGTTCTTC

D: TRBD2
size: many
V: TRBV18
J: TRBJ2-7
CDR3: CASSPPSGIRQYF
DNA: TGTGCCAGCTCACCACCTAGCGGGATCAGGCAGTACTTC

D: NA
size: many
V: TRBV19
J: TRBJ1-1
CDR3: CASSIAGWGTEAFF
DNA: TGTGCCAGTAGTATAGCCGGGTGGGGGACTGAAGCTTTCTTT

D: NA
size: NA
V: TRBV28
J: TRBJ2-5
CDR3: CASSYPFQGRETQYF
DNA: TGTGCCAGCAGTTACCCTTTCCAGGGTCGCGAGACCCAGTACTTC

D: NA
size: many
V: TRBV12-5
J: TRBJ2-5
CDR3: CASGFYPLQETQYF
DNA: TGTGCTAGTGGTTTTTACCCCCTCCAAGAGACCCAGTACTTC

D: NA
size: once
V: TRBV6-4
J: TRBJ2-1
CDR3: CAAEERDELFF
DNA: TGTGCAGCAGAGGAGAGGGATGAGCTGTTCTTC

D: TRBD1
size: many
V: TRBV12-3/TRBV12-4
J: TRBJ2-1
CDR3: CASSPGGPRYNEQFF
DNA: TGTGCCAGCAGTCCAGGGGGCCCCCGGTACAATGAGCAGTTCTTC

D: TRBD1
size: many
V: TRBV7-2
J: TRBJ2-6
CDR3: CASSPWTGPGANVLTF
DNA: TGTGCCAGCAGCCCTTGGACAGGGCCCGGGGCCAACGTCCTGACTTTC

D: NA
size: few
V: TRBV7-9
J: TRBJ2-7
CDR3: CASSAVEGLSGEQYF
DNA: TGTGCCAGCAGCGCCGTTGAAGGGCTATCGGGTGAGCAGTACTTC

D: TRBD1
size: NA
V: TRBV6-2/TRBV6-3
J: TRBJ2-7
CDR3: CASSRRQGAYEQYF
DNA: TGTGCCAGCAGTAGAAGACAGGGGGCCTACGAGCAGTACTTC

D: NA
size: NA
V: TRBV3-2
J: TRBJ2-7
CDR3: CASSQGATSVWEQYF
DNA: TGTGCCAGCAGCCAAGGTGCTACTAGCGTATGGGAGCAGTACTTC

D: TRBD1
size: many
V: TRBV5-1
J: TRBJ2-5
CDR3: CASSDGQGQQETQYF
DNA: TGCGCCAGCAGCGACGGACAGGGGCAACAAGAGACCCAGTACTTC

D: TRBD1
size: many
V: TRBV6-6
J: TRBJ2-7
CDR3: CASSYGTGTYEQYF
DNA: TGTGCCAGCAGTTACGGGACAGGGACCTACGAGCAGTACTTC

D: TRBD2
size: NA
V: TRBV5-1
J: TRBJ2-3
CDR3: CASSLAELAGTDTQYF
DNA: TGCGCCAGCAGCTTGGCGGAGCTAGCGGGCACAGATACGCAGTATTTT

D: TRBD1
size: many
V: TRBV7-9
J: TRBJ2-1
CDR3: CASSRGQGYSEQFF
DNA: TGTGCCAGCAGCCGAGGACAGGGGTATTCTGAGCAGTTCTTC

D: TRBD2
size: many
V: TRBV11-2
J: TRBJ2-5
CDR3: CASSFTVAGQETQYF
DNA: TGTGCCAGCAGCTTTACGGTAGCGGGGCAAGAGACCCAGTACTTC

D: NA
size: many
V: TRBV5-6
J: TRBJ2-1
CDR3: CASSPKGNYNEQFF
DNA: TGTGCCAGCAGCCCTAAGGGAAACTACAATGAGCAGTTCTTC

D: TRBD2
size: many
V: TRBV6-2/TRBV6-3
J: TRBJ2-1
CDR3: CASIPLAGGKRNEQFF
DNA: TGTGCCAGCATTCCCCTAGCGGGAGGAAAAAGGAATGAGCAGTTCTTC

D: NA
size: many
V: TRBV6-6
J: TRBJ1-1
CDR3: CASSYRVFTEAFF
DNA: TGTGCCAGCAGTTACAGGGTATTTACTGAAGCTTTCTTT

D: TRBD1
size: NA
V: TRBV28
J: TRBJ2-1
CDR3: CASSSQMGQSSYNEQFF
DNA: TGTGCCAGCAGTTCCCAGATGGGACAGAGCTCCTACAATGAGCAGTTCTTC

D: TRBD1
size: many
V: TRBV29-1
J: TRBJ1-1
CDR3: CSVLYQGDMNTEAFF
DNA: TGCAGCGTTCTTTACCAGGGGGACATGAACACTGAAGCTTTCTTT

D: NA
size: many
V: TRBV20-1
J: TRBJ2-1
CDR3: CSARTPGTFTYNEQFF
DNA: TGCAGTGCTAGGACCCCAGGGACCTTTACCTACAATGAGCAGTTCTTC

D: TRBD2
size: NA
V: TRBV20-1
J: TRBJ2-1
CDR3: CSASRSGNEQFF
DNA: TGCAGTGCTAGCCGGAGCGGGAACGAGCAGTTCTTC

D: NA
size: many
V: TRBV6-4
J: TRBJ2-7
CDR3: CASSGQFYEQYF
DNA: TGTGCCAGCAGTGGGCAGTTCTACGAGCAGTACTTC

D: TRBD1
size: many
V: TRBV19
J: TRBJ1-1
CDR3: CASSEGAGATEAFF
DNA: TGTGCCAGTAGTGAGGGGGCAGGCGCCACTGAAGCTTTCTTT

D: NA
size: many
V: TRBV20-1
J: TRBJ2-4
CDR3: CSARDHGDQYF
DNA: TGCAGTGCTAGAGATCACGGAGATCAGTACTTC

D: NA
size: many
V: TRBV6-5
J: TRBJ2-1
CDR3: CASTKYNEQFF
DNA: TGTGCCAGCACCAAGTACAATGAGCAGTTCTTC

D: NA
size: NA
V: TRBV7-9
J: TRBJ2-1
CDR3: CASSSGADEQFF
DNA: TGTGCCAGCAGCTCTGGGGCAGATGAGCAGTTCTTC

D: NA
size: many
V: TRBV20-1
J: TRBJ2-3
CDR3: CSAIPIPGPHTDTQYF
DNA: TGCAGTGCTATCCCTATCCCGGGACCCCACACAGATACGCAGTATTTT

D: TRBD2
size: many
V: TRBV6-2/TRBV6-3
J: TRBJ2-1
CDR3: CASSFPSAGPTTDNEQFF
DNA: TGTGCCAGCAGCTTTCCTTCAGCGGGACCGACCACTGACAATGAGCAGTTCTTC

D: NA
size: few
V: TRBV18
J: TRBJ2-3
CDR3: CASSFTTGGADTQYF
DNA: TGTGCCAGCTCATTTACCACTGGGGGAGCAGATACGCAGTATTTT

D: TRBD2
size: many
V: TRBV20-1
J: TRBJ2-1
CDR3: CSATGTSGVYNEQFF
DNA: TGCAGTGCTACCGGGACTAGCGGAGTCTACAATGAGCAGTTCTTC

D: NA
size: medium-sized
V: TRBV30
J: TRBJ2-2
CDR3: CAWSVTGELFF
DNA: TGTGCCTGGAGTGTAACCGGGGAGCTGTTTTTT

D: NA
size: NA
V: TRBV28
J: TRBJ2-7
CDR3: CASSPPDTTYEQYF
DNA: TGTGCCAGCAGCCCCCCCGACACGACCTACGAGCAGTACTTC

D: TRBD2
size: many
V: TRBV7-9
J: TRBJ2-1
CDR3: CASSTPGTSFEQFF
DNA: TGTGCCAGCAGCACCCCCGGGACTAGTTTTGAGCAGTTCTTC